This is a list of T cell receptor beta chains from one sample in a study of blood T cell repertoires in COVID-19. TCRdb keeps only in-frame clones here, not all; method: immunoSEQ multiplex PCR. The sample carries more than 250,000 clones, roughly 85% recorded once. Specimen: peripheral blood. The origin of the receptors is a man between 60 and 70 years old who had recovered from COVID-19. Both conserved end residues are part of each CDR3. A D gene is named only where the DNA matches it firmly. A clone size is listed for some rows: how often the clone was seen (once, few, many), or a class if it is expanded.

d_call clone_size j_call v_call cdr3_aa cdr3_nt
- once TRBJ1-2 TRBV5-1 CASSFGQTYGYTF TGCGCCAGCAGCTTTGGACAGACTTATGGCTACACCTTC
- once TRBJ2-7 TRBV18 CASSPQGFTYEQYF TGTGCCAGCTCACCCCAGGGGTTTACCTACGAGCAGTACTTC
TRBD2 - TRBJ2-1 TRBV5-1 CASSLNSGSSYNEQFF TGCGCCAGCAGCTTGAATAGCGGGAGCTCCTACAATGAGCAGTTCTTC
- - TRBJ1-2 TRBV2 CASSPTGRDGYTF TGTGCCAGCAGTCCTACAGGGAGGGATGGCTACACCTTC
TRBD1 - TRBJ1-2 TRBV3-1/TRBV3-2 CASSQVWTGGQGYTF TGTGCCAGCAGCCAAGTCTGGACAGGGGGCCAGGGCTACACCTTC
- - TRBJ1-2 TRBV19 CATRDKLTGYTF TGTGCCACCAGGGACAAATTGACTGGCTACACCTTC
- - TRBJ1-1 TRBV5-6 CASRFSGGTEAFF TGTGCCAGCAGATTCAGCGGGGGAACTGAAGCTTTCTTT
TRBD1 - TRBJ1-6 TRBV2 CASSEGDRGNSPLHF TGTGCCAGCAGTGAAGGGGACAGGGGTAATTCACCCCTCCACTTT
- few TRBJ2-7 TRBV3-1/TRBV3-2 CASRPQGRPYEQYF TGTGCCAGCAGACCACAGGGACGACCCTACGAGCAGTACTTC
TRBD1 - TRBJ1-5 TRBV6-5 CASSPDRGYNQPQHF TGTGCCAGCAGCCCGGACAGGGGATACAATCAGCCCCAGCATTTT
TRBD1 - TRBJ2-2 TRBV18 CASSPLGQGGTGELFF TGTGCCAGCTCACCACTCGGACAGGGAGGCACCGGGGAGCTGTTTTTT
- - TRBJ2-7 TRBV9 CASSLGQWGYEQYF TGTGCCAGCAGCCTCGGACAGTGGGGATACGAGCAGTACTTC
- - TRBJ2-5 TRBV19 CASGTGGQATETQYF TGTGCCAGTGGAACGGGGGGCCAAGCTACGGAGACCCAGTACTTC
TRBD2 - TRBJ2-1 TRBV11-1 CASSKRLAGAGNEQFF TGTGCCAGCAGCAAAAGGCTAGCGGGAGCCGGGAATGAGCAGTTCTTC
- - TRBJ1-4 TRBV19 CASSARSGATNEKLFF TGTGCCAGTAGTGCCCGGTCGGGAGCAACTAATGAAAAACTGTTTTTT
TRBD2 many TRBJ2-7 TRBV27 CASSPTLAALPYEQYF TGTGCCAGCAGTCCGACACTAGCGGCCCTACCCTACGAGCAGTACTTC
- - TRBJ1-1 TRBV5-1 CASSLGGGTEAFF TGCGCCAGCAGCTTGGGGGGAGGAACTGAAGCTTTCTTT
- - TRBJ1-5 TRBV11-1 CASSPRRGAGNQPQHF TGTGCCAGCAGCCCTCGAAGGGGCGCTGGCAATCAGCCCCAGCATTTT
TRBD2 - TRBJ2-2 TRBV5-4 CASSLPKGASGRAHTGELFF TGTGCCAGCAGCCTACCAAAGGGGGCTAGCGGGAGGGCCCACACCGGGGAGCTGTTTTTT
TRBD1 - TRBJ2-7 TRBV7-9 CASSQTGNEQYF TGTGCCAGCAGCCAGACAGGGAACGAGCAGTACTTC
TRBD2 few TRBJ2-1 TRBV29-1 CSVVSGDSYNEQFF TGCAGCGTTGTTAGCGGGGACTCCTACAATGAGCAGTTCTTC
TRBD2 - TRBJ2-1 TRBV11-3 CASSASGGVANEQFF TGTGCCAGCAGCGCTAGCGGGGGAGTGGCGAATGAGCAGTTCTTC
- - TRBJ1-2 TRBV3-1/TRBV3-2 CASSHLDTAYGYTF TGTGCCAGCAGCCACCTTGACACGGCCTATGGCTACACCTTC
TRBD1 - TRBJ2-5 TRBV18 CASSPSTGTGTQYF TGTGCCAGCTCACCTTCGACAGGGACAGGGACCCAGTACTTC
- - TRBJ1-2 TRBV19 CASSIKTAFGYTF TGTGCCAGTAGTATAAAGACAGCCTTTGGCTACACCTTC
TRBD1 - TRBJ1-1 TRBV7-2 CASSLGGTGGTEAFF TGTGCCAGCAGCTTAGGGGGGACAGGGGGAACTGAAGCTTTCTTT
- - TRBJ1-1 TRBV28 CASSLYPDRSGEAFF TGTGCCAGCAGTTTATACCCCGACAGGAGCGGTGAAGCTTTCTTT
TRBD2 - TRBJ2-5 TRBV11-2 CASSPQRGNQETQYF TGTGCCAGCAGCCCGCAGCGGGGTAACCAAGAGACCCAGTACTTC
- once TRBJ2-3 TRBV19 CASSPVGASTDTQYF TGTGCCAGTAGTCCGGTGGGAGCAAGCACAGATACGCAGTATTTT
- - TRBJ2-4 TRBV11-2 CASSWGGFWDGAKNIQYF TGTGCCAGCAGCTGGGGAGGATTTTGGGACGGAGCCAAAAACATTCAGTACTTC
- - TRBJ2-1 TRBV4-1 CASSRLGSSYNEQFF TGCGCCAGCAGCCGCCTCGGGAGCTCCTACAATGAGCAGTTCTTC
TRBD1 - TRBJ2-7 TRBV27 CASSLGMFGTGSYEQYF TGTGCCAGCAGTTTAGGGATGTTCGGGACAGGGTCCTACGAGCAGTACTTC
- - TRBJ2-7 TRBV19 CASSTQPDWGEQYF TGTGCCAGTAGTACACAACCGGACTGGGGAGAGCAGTACTTC
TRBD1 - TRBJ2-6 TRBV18 CASSPRDRVLSGANVLTF TGTGCCAGCTCACCTCGGGACAGGGTACTATCTGGGGCCAACGTCCTGACTTTC
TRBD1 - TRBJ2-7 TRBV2 CASSIQGGEQYF TGTGCCAGCAGTATACAGGGGGGCGAGCAGTACTTC
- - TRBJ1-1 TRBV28 CASIAHPGGGNTEAFF TGTGCCAGCATAGCCCACCCCGGCGGAGGGAACACTGAAGCTTTCTTT
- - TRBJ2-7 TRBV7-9 CASSVVGASYEQYF TGTGCCAGCAGCGTAGTGGGAGCTTCTTACGAGCAGTACTTC
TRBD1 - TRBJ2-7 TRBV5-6 CASLGQEYEQYF TGTGCCAGCCTTGGACAGGAATACGAGCAGTACTTC
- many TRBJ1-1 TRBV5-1 CASSFNVEMNTEAFF TGCGCCAGCAGCTTCAACGTAGAGATGAACACTGAAGCTTTCTTT
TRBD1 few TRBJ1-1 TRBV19 CASSTGQGLYTEAFF TGTGCCAGTAGTACGGGACAGGGGCTCTACACTGAAGCTTTCTTT
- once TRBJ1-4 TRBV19 CASSVGQGATNEKLFF TGTGCCAGTAGTGTGGGGCAGGGTGCAACTAATGAAAAACTGTTTTTT
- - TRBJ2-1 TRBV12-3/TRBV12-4 CASKGTEQNEQFF TGTGCCAGCAAAGGGACTGAACAGAATGAGCAGTTCTTC
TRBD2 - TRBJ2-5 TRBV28 CASSPGLAGGQETQYF TGTGCCAGCAGCCCCGGACTAGCGGGGGGGCAAGAGACCCAGTACTTC
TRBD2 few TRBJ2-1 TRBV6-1 CASSEWLAGRNEQFF TGTGCCAGCAGTGAATGGCTAGCGGGGAGGAATGAGCAGTTCTTC
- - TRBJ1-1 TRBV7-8 CASSLRVKNTEAFF TGTGCCAGCAGCCTCAGGGTGAAGAACACTGAAGCTTTCTTT
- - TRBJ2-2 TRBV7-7 CASSFGGLNTGELFF TGTGCCAGCAGCTTCGGGGGACTGAACACCGGGGAGCTGTTTTTT
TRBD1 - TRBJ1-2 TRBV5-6 CASSRRRGPLANYGYTF TGTGCCAGCAGCCGCCGTAGGGGGCCTCTAGCTAACTATGGCTACACCTTC
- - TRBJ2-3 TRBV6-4 CASSDSSGGSADTQYF TGTGCCAGCAGTGACTCATCGGGGGGCTCTGCAGATACGCAGTATTTT
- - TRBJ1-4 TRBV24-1 CATSDFTGTNEKLFF TGTGCCACCAGTGATTTCACTGGAACTAATGAAAAACTGTTTTTT
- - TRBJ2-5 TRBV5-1 CASSLTAGQETQYF TGCGCCAGCAGCTTGACTGCGGGTCAAGAGACCCAGTACTTC
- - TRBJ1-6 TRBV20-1 CSASKSRAGTGNSPLHF TGCAGTGCTAGTAAAAGTCGCGCGGGAACGGGGAATTCACCCCTCCACTTT
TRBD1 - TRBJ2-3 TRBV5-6 CASSSDRETDTQYF TGTGCCAGCAGCTCGGACAGGGAAACAGATACGCAGTATTTT
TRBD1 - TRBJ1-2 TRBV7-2 CASSLGSGQAYGYTF TGTGCCAGCAGCTTAGGTTCGGGACAGGCATATGGCTACACCTTC
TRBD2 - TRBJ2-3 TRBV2 CATPAGLAGDTQYF TGTGCCACACCGGCGGGACTAGCGGGAGATACGCAGTATTTT
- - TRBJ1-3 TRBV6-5 CASTAGDGNTIYF TGTGCCAGCACCGCAGGGGATGGAAACACCATATATTTT
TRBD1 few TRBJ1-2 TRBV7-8 CASRPGTGVFNYGYTF TGTGCCAGCAGACCCGGGACAGGGGTCTTCAACTATGGCTACACCTTC
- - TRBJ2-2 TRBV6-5 CASSYTAWTGELFF TGTGCCAGCAGTTACACAGCTTGGACCGGGGAGCTGTTTTTT
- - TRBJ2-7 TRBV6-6 CASSPAGGSSYEQYF TGTGCCAGCAGCCCGGCCGGCGGTAGCTCCTACGAGCAGTACTTC
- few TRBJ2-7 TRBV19 CATRRGTYEQYF TGTGCCACCCGGAGGGGCACCTACGAGCAGTACTTC